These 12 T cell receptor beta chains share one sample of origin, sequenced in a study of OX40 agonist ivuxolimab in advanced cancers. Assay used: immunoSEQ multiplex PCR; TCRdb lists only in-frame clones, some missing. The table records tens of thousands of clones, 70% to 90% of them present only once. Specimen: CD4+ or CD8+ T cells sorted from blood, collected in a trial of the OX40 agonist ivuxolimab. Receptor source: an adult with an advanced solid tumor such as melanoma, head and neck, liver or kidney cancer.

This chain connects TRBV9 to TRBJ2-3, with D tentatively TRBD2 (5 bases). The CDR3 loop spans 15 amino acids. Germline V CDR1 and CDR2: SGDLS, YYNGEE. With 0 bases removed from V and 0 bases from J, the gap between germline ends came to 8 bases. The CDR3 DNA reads TGTGCCAGCAGCGTAGGCGGCGGGAGCACAGATACGCAGTATTTT. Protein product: CASSVGGGSTDTQYF.

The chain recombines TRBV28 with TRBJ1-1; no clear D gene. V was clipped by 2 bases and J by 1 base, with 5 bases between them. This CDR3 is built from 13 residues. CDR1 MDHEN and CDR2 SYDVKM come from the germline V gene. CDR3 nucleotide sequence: TGTGCCAGCAGTTTAATAGGGAACACTGAAGCTTTCTTT. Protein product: CASSLIGNTEAFF.

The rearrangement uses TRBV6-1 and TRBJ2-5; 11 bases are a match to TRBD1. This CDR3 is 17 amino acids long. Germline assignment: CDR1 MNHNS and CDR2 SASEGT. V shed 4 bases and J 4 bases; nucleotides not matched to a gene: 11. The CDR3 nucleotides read TGTGCCAGCAGTGGGGCCCGGGACAGGGGGAGAGGAGAGACCCAGTACTTC. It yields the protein CASSGARDRGRGETQYF.

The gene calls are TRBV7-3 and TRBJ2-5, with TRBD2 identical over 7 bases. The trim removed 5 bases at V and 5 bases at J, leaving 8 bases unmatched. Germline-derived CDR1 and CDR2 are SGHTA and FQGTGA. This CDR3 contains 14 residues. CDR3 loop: CASSPSGGVETQYF. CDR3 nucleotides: TGTGCCAGCAGCCCCAGTGGGGGGGTCGAGACCCAGTACTTC.

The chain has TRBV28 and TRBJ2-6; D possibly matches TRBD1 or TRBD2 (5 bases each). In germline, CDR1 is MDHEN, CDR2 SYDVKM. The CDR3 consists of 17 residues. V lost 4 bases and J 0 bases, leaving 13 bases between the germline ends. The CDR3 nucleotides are TGTGCCAGCAGTTCAAGGGGACCACGCTCTGGGGCCAACGTCCTGACTTTC. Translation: CASSSRGPRSGANVLTF.

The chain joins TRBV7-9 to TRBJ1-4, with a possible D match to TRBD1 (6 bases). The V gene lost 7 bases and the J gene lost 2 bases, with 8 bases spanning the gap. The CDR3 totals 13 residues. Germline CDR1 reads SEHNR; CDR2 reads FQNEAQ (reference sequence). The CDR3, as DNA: TGTGCCAGCAAGGGGGATACTAATGAAAAACTGTTTTTT. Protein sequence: CASKGDTNEKLFF. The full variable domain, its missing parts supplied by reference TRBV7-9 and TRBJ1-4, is DTGVSQNPRHKITKRGQNVTFRCDPISEHNRLYWYRQTLGQGPEFLTYFQNEAQLEKSRLLSDRFSAERPKGSFSTLEIQRTEQGDSAMYLCASKGDTNEKLFFGSGTQLSVL.

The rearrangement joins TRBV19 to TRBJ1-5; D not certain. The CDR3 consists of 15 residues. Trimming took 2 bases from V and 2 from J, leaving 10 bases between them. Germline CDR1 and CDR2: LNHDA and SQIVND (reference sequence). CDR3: CASSISEWGNQPQHF. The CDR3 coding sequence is TGTGCCAGTAGTATATCGGAGTGGGGCAATCAGCCCCAGCATTTT.

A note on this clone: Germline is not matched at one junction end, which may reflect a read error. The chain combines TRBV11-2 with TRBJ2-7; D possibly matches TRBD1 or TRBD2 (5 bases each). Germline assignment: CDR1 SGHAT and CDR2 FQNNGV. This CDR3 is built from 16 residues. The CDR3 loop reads CASRFVAGRSRGEQYF. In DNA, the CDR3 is TGTGCCAGCCGCTTCGTTGCGGGCCGGTCAAGGGGAGAGCAGTACTTC.

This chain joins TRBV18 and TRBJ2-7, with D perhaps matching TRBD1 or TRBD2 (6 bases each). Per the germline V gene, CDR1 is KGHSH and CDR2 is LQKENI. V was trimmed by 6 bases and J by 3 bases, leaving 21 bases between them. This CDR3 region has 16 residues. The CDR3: CASSPGPGGAFYEQYF. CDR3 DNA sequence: TGTGCCAGCTCCCCTGGTCCCGGGGGCGCTTTCTACGAGCAGTACTTC.

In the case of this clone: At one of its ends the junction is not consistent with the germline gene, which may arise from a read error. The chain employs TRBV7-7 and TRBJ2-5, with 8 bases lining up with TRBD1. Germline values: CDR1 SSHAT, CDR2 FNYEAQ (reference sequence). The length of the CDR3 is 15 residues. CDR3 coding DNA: TGTGCTAGCAGCCCGACAGGGGCGGCATGGGAGACCCAGTACTTC. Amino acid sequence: CASSPTGAAWETQYF.

The CDR3: CASTSGTSSVNEQYF. In nucleotides, the CDR3 is TGTGCCAGTACTTCCGGGACTAGCTCGGTCAACGAGCAGTACTTC. The chain joins TRBV19 to TRBJ2-7; 9 positions agree with TRBD2. Germline values: CDR1 LNHDA, CDR2 SQIVND (reference sequence). The CDR3 contains 15 residues. Trimming cost V 7 bases and J 5 bases; bases outside gene matches: 12.

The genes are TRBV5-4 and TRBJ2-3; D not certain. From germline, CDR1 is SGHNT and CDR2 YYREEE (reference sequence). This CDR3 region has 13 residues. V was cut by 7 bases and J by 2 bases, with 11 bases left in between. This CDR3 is CASGVLPTDTQYF. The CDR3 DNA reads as TGTGCCAGCGGCGTCCTCCCCACAGATACGCAGTATTTT.